This TCR beta chain was sequenced in a study of blood T cell repertoires in COVID-19. Study-level background: Some COVID-19 samples were acute and others convalescent; all came from the United States, Italy and Spain.

As handled by the study authors: Amplified reference gene primers provided the basis for estimating nucleated cell counts. This table comes from immunoSEQ multiplex PCR, and its TCRdb copy is limited to in-frame clones, with some not included. V, J and clone size are those of that table, while D and trimming were read from the DNA. The sample shows about 150,000 clones, roughly 87% of them seen only once. Clinical histories supplied by participants themselves formed the basis of cohort assignment. Participants in the exposed group had met a COVID-19 case in the 2 weeks before joining the study. Sequencing input: PBMCs or T cells enriched from blood (not recorded which). The clonotype originates from a woman aged 40 to 55 who had been exposed to COVID-19.

CDR3 DNA sequence: TGTGCCACCAGCAGAGATATTGGGACTGCCACCATATATTTT. Protein product: CATSRDIGTATIYF. The chain employs TRBV15 and TRBJ1-3; a possible D gene is TRBD1 (5 bases). This CDR3 contains 14 residues. Germline CDR1 is LNHNV and CDR2 is YYDKDF (reference sequence). The germline V and J ends were trimmed by 0 bases and 9 bases, with 12 bases remaining between them.